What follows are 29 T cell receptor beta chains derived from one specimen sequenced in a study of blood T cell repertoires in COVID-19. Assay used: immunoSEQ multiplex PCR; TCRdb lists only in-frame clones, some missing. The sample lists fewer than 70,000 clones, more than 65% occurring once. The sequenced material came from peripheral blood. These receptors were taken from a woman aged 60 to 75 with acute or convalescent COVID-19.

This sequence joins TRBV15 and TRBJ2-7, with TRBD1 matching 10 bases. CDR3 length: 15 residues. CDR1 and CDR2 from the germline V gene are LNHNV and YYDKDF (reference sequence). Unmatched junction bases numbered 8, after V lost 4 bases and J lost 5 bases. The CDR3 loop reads CATSKPGQGFHEQYF. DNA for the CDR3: TGTGCCACCAGCAAACCGGGACAGGGGTTTCACGAGCAGTACTTC.

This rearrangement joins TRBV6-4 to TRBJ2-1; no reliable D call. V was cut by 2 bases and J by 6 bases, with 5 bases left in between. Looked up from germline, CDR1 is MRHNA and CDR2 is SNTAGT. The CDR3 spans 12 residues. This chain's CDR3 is CASSDRGNEQFF. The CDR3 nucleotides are TGTGCCAGCAGTGACAGAGGCAATGAGCAGTTCTTC.

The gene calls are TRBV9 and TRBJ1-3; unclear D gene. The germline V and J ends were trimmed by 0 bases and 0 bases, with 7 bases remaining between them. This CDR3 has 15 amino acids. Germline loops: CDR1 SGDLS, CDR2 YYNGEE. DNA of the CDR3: TGTGCCAGCAGCGTAGGTGGCAACTCTGGAAACACCATATATTTT. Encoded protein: CASSVGGNSGNTIYF. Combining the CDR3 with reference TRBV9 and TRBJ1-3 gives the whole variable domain DSGVTQTPKHLITATGQRVTLRCSPRSGDLSVYWYQQSLDQGLQFLIQYYNGEERAKGNILERFSAQQFPDLHSELNLSSLELGDSALYFCASSVGGNSGNTIYFGEGSWLTVV.

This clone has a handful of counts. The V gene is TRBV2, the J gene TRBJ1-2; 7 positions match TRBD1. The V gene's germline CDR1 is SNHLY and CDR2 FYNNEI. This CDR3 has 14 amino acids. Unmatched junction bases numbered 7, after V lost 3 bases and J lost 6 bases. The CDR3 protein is CASSDPGQVNGYTF. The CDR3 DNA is TGTGCCAGCAGTGACCCCGGACAGGTGAATGGCTACACCTTC.

The CDR3 loop is CASSPHSTGLNYGYTF. CDR3 sequence (DNA): TGTGCCAGCAGTCCTCATTCGACAGGGCTTAACTATGGCTACACCTTC. This chain joins TRBV27 and TRBJ1-2, with 7 positions matching TRBD1. CDR3 length: 16 amino acids. Germline V lookup: CDR1 MNHEY, CDR2 SMNVEV (reference sequence). J lost 1 base, V lost 5 bases, and 10 bases had no gene match.

As DNA, the CDR3 is TGTGCCAGCACGGGACAGGGGATCTATGGCTACACCTTC. This translates into CASTGQGIYGYTF. V and J are TRBV2 and TRBJ1-2; TRBD1 matches 10 bases. Germline trimming cut 7 bases from V and 4 bases from J; bases unmatched to any gene: 3. The CDR3 covers 13 residues. Germline-derived CDR1 and CDR2 are SNHLY and FYNNEI.

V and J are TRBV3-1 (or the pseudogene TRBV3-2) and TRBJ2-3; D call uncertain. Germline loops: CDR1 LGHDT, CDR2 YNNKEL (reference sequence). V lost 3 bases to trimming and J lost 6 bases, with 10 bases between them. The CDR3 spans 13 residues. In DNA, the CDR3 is TGTGCCAGCAGCCATACGACACCCGATACGCAGTATTTT. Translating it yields CASSHTTPDTQYF.

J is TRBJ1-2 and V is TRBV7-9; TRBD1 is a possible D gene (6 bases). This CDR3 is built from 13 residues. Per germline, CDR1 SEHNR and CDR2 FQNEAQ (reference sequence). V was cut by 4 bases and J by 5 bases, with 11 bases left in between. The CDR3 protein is CASSYPGQYGYTF. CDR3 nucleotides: TGTGCCAGCAGCTATCCAGGACAGTATGGCTACACCTTC.

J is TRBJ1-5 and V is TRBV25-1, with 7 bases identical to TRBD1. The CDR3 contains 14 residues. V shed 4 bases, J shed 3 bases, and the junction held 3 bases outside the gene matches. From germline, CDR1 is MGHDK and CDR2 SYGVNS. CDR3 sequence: CASSGQGHNQPQHF. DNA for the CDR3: TGTGCCAGCAGTGGACAGGGACACAATCAGCCCCAGCATTTT.

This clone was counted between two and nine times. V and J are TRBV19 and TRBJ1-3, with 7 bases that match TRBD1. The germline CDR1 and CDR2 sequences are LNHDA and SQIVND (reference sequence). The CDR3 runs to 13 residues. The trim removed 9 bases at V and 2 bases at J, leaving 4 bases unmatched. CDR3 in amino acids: CASCQGAGNTIYF. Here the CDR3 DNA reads TGTGCCAGCTGTCAGGGGGCTGGAAACACCATATATTTT.

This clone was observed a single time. DNA for the CDR3: TGTGCCAGCAGTGGTACCTACGAGCAGTACTTC. Translation gives CASSGTYEQYF. This chain joins TRBV2 and TRBJ2-7; D not certain. The CDR3 extends over 11 amino acids. Germline V gives CDR1 SNHLY, CDR2 FYNNEI. Trimming took off 4 bases at V and 2 bases at J, with 3 bases between the two ends.

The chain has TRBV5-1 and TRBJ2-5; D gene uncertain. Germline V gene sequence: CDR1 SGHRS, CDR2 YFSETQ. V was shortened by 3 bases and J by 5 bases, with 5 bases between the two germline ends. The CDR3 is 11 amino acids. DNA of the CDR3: TGCGCCAGCAGCTCCGGGGAGACCCAGTACTTC. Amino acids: CASSSGETQYF.

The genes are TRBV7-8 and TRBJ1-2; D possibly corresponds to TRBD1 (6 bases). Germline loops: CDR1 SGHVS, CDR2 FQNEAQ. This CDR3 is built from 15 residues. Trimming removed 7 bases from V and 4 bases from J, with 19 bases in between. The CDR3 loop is CASTLRGSSIYGYTF. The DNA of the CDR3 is TGTGCCAGCACGCTGAGGGGGAGTTCAATCTATGGCTACACCTTC.

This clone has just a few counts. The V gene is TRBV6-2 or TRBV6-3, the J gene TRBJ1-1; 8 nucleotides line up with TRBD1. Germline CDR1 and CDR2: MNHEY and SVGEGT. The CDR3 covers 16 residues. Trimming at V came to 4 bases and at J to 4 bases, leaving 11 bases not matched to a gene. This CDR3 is CASSFIPGQAFTEAFF. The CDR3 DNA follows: TGTGCCAGCAGTTTCATACCGGGACAGGCGTTCACTGAAGCTTTCTTT.

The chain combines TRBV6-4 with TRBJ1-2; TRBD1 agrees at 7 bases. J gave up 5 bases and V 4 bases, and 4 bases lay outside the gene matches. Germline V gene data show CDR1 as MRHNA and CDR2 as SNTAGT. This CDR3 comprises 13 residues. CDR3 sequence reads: CASSGQGSYGYTF. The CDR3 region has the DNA TGTGCCAGCAGTGGACAGGGAAGTTATGGCTACACCTTC.

CDR3 in DNA: TGTGCCAGCAGCGAGACAGGGGTCTATGGCTACACCTTC. Its translation is CASSETGVYGYTF. The genes are TRBV5-5 and TRBJ1-2; 8 nucleotides line up with TRBD1. The CDR3 loop spans 13 amino acids. V gave up 4 bases and J gave up 4 bases; unmatched junction bases: 3. From germline, CDR1 is SGHKS and CDR2 YYEKEE (reference sequence).

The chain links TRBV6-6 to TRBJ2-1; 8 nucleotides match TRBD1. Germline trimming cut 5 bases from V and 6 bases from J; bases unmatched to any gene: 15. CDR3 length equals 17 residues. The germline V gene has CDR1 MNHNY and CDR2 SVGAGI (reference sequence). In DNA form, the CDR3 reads TGTGCCAGCAGTCCCGCGGGACAGGCCTCTTGGGGCAATGAGCAGTTCTTC. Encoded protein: CASSPAGQASWGNEQFF.

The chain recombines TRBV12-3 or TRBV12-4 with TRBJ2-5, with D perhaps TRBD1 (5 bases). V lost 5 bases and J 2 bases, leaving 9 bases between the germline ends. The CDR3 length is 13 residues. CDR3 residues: CASSPGHQETQYF. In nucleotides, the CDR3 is TGTGCCAGCAGTCCAGGGCATCAAGAGACCCAGTACTTC.

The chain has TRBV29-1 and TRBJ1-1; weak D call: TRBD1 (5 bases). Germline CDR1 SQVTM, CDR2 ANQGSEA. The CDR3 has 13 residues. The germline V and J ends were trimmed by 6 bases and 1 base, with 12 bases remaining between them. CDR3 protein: CSVKGQGNTEAFF. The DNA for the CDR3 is TGCAGCGTCAAGGGGCAGGGGAACACTGAAGCTTTCTTT.

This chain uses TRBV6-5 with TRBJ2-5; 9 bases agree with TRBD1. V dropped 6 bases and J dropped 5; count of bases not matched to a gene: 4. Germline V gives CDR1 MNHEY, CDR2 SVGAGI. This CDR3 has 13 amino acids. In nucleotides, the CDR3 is TGTGCCAGCAGGACAGGGGGTTCGGAGACCCAGTACTTC. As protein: CASRTGGSETQYF.

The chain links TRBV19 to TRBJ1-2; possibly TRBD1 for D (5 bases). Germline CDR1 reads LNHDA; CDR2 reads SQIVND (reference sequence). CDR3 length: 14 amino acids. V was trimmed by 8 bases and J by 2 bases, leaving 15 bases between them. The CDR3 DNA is TGTGCCAGTGTCAATCCGGGGGGGAACTATGGCTACACCTTC. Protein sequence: CASVNPGGNYGYTF.

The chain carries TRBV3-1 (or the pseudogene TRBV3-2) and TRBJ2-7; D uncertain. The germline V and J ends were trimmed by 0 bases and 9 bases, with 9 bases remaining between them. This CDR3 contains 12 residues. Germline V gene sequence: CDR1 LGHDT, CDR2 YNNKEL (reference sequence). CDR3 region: CASSQDGRRQYF. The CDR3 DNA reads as TGTGCCAGCAGCCAAGATGGGCGACGGCAGTACTTC.

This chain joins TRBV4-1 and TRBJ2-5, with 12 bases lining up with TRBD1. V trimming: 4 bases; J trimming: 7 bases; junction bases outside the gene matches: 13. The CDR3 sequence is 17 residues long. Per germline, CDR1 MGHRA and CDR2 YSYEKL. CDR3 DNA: TGCGCCAGCAGCCCTACCAGGGAACCGGGACAGGGGGCGACCCAGTACTTC. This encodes CASSPTREPGQGATQYF.

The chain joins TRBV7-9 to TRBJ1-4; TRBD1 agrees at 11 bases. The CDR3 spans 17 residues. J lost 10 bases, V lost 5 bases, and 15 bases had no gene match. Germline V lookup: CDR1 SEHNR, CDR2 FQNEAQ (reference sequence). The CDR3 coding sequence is TGTGCCAGCAGCACGATAAGCCTCGGGACAGGGGGTGCAAAACTGTTTTTT. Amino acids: CASSTISLGTGGAKLFF.

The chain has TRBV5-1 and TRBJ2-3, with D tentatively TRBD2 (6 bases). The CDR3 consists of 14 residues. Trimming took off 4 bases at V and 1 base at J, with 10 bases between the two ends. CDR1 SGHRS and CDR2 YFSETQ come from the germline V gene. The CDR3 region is CASSRGLRTDTQYF. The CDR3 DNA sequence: TGCGCCAGCAGCAGGGGACTCCGCACAGATACGCAGTATTTT.

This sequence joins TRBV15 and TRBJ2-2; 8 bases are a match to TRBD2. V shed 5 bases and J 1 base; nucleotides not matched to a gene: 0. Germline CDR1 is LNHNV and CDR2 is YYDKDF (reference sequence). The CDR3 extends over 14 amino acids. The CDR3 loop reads CATSRGGNTGELFF. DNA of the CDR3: TGTGCCACCAGCCGGGGGGGGAACACCGGGGAGCTGTTTTTT.

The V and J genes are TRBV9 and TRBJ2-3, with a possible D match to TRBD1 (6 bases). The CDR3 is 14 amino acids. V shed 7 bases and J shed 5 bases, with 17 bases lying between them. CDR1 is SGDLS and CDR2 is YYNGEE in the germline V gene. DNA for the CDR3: TGTGCCAGCGGGGGCCAAGGCCGGGGAGATACGCAGTATTTT. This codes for CASGGQGRGDTQYF.

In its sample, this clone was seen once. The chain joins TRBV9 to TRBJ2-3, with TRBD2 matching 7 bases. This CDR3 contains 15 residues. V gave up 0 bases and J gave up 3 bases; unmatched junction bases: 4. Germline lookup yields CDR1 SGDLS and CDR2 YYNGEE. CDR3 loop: CASSVVSGATDTQYF. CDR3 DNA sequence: TGTGCCAGCAGCGTAGTAAGCGGGGCTACAGATACGCAGTATTTT.

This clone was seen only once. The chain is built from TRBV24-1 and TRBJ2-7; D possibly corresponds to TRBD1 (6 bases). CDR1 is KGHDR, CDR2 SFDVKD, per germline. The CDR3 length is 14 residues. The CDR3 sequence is CDFLKGRGANEQYF. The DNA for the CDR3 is TGTGACTTCCTTAAGGGCAGGGGAGCGAACGAGCAGTACTTC.